A selection of T cell receptor beta chains follows, all from one sample in a study of CD8 T cells in Susac syndrome. TCRdb called the immunoSEQ multiplex PCR reads again in MiXCR, with one record for every CDR3 protein. The data hold some 250,000 distinct CDR3 sequences, with roughly 95% observed a single time. Material: CD4+ T cells from PBMCs. The receptors come from a human donor with Susac syndrome. CDR3s include the opening cysteine and the closing phenylalanine or tryptophan.

cdr3_length	v_call	cdr3_aa
11	TRBV20-1	CSHRDGNEQFF
14	TRBV29-1	CSTPGDSLGNTIYF
16	TRBV5-1	CASSLELAGVEETQYF
15	TRBV5-4	CASSPTPGRTDTQYF
15	TRBV9	CASSVGQGDNQPQHF
16	TRBV24-1	CATSDPGTSVYNEQFF
18	TRBV30	CAWITSAMASGTTDTQYF
13	TRBV20-1	CSASAGVTETQYF
15	TRBV5-1	CASSLVLGERGEQFF
17	TRBV4-2	CASSQTLGAGRNYGYTF
14	TRBV9	CASRRDYRFGTQYF